These 15 T cell receptor beta chains originate from one sample sequenced in a study of cytomegalovirus exposure and HLA in healthy donors. Primers: 60 Vbeta forward and 13 Jbeta reverse. The table came from immunoSEQ multiplex PCR; TCRdb's copy has only in-frame clones and leaves some out. The data hold 90,000 to 120,000 clones, with nearly 80% observed a single time. Sequencing was performed on PBMCs. The receptors were sampled from a man aged 60 to 75 in good health and CMV-seropositive.

V usage is TRBV9 and J usage is TRBJ2-1; 11 bases fit TRBD2. There are 19 residues in the CDR3. Trimming took 0 bases from V and 0 from J; bases not matched to a gene: 8. Germline CDR1 SGDLS, CDR2 YYNGEE. This CDR3 is CASSVGTSGGLSSYNEQFF. CDR3 DNA sequence: TGTGCCAGCAGCGTAGGAACTAGCGGGGGCCTAAGCTCCTACAATGAGCAGTTCTTC. Variable domain in full (rest from reference TRBV9 and TRBJ2-1): DSGVTQTPKHLITATGQRVTLRCSPRSGDLSVYWYQQSLDQGLQFLIQYYNGEERAKGNILERFSAQQFPDLHSELNLSSLELGDSALYFCASSVGTSGGLSSYNEQFFGPGTRLTVL.

The chain uses TRBV6-5 and TRBJ2-7, with 9 bases fitting TRBD1. Germline loops: CDR1 MNHEY, CDR2 SVGAGI. J was trimmed by 1 base and V by 6 bases; bases with no gene match: 4. The CDR3 runs 14 residues. The CDR3: CASRRGQGSYEQYF. As DNA, the CDR3 is TGTGCCAGCAGACGGGGACAGGGTTCCTACGAGCAGTACTTC.

CDR3 in amino acids: CASSYAGRFTEAFF. The CDR3 nucleotides are TGTGCCAGCAGTTACGCAGGGCGTTTTACTGAAGCTTTCTTT. V and J are TRBV6-5 and TRBJ1-1; a possible D gene is TRBD1 (5 bases). Trimming removed 2 bases at V and 5 bases at J, with 12 bases between. Looked up from germline, CDR1 is MNHEY and CDR2 is SVGAGI. The CDR3 spans 14 residues.

This chain uses TRBV12-5 with TRBJ1-2; tentatively, D is TRBD1 (6 bases). This CDR3 spans 13 amino acids. Germline values: CDR1 LGHNT, CDR2 FRNRAP. The V end was cut by 2 bases, the J end by 7 bases, with 11 bases between. The CDR3 nucleotides read TGTGCTAGTGGTTTGTCCGGACAGATTGGCTACACCTTC. This gives the protein CASGLSGQIGYTF.

V usage is TRBV28 and J usage is TRBJ2-3, with 10 nucleotides matching TRBD1. The V and J ends lost 5 bases and 4 bases, in that order; junction bases with no gene match: 3. Germline V gives CDR1 MDHEN, CDR2 SYDVKM. This CDR3 spans 14 amino acids. The DNA of the CDR3 is TGTGCCAGCAGTCCTGGGACAGGGGCAGATACGCAGTATTTT. The encoded protein is CASSPGTGADTQYF.

The chain carries TRBV9 and TRBJ1-2; no definite D call. V was shortened by 0 bases and J by 1 base, with 7 bases between the two germline ends. Germline V CDR1 and CDR2: SGDLS, YYNGEE. This CDR3 has 14 amino acids. The CDR3 DNA sequence: TGTGCCAGCAGCGTAGGCCCGGGTAACTATGGCTACACCTTC. This encodes CASSVGPGNYGYTF.

The V call is TRBV9, the J call TRBJ1-1; no firm D call. Trimming stripped 2 bases from V and 0 bases from J, with 8 bases between. The CDR3 contains 14 residues. Germline assignment: CDR1 SGDLS and CDR2 YYNGEE. CDR3 sequence reads: CASSVSLLNTEAFF. CDR3 sequence (DNA): TGTGCCAGCAGCGTTAGCCTATTGAACACTGAAGCTTTCTTT.

The chain has TRBV18 and TRBJ1-5; D is perhaps TRBD1 (5 bases). This CDR3 spans 16 amino acids. The germline CDR1 and CDR2 sequences are KGHSH and LQKENI. The germline V and J ends were trimmed by 3 bases and 5 bases, with 17 bases remaining between them. CDR3 amino acids: CASSPNSGTGDQPQHF. CDR3 nucleotides: TGTGCCAGCTCACCGAACTCGGGGACGGGAGATCAGCCCCAGCATTTT.

As for this clone: Other DNA sequences in the same sample also yield this CDR3. This chain joins TRBV10-2 and TRBJ2-3; D might be TRBD1 (6 bases). The germline V gene encodes CDR1 WSHSY and CDR2 SAAADI. This CDR3 has 14 amino acids. V was cut by 7 bases and J by 1 base, with 12 bases left in between. CDR3 in DNA: TGCGCCAGCATCGCAAGGACAGGCACAGATACGCAGTATTTT. Amino acids: CASIARTGTDTQYF.

This sequence joins TRBV7-9 and TRBJ2-1; 8 nucleotides line up with TRBD1. Germline CDR1 reads SEHNR; CDR2 reads FQNEAQ (reference sequence). This CDR3 is built from 13 residues. Trimming removed 3 bases from V and 9 bases from J; junction bases left unmatched: 4. The CDR3 reads CASSFPGGVEQFF. CDR3 nucleotide sequence: TGTGCCAGCAGCTTCCCAGGGGGCGTTGAGCAGTTCTTC.

This clone occurred a few times. V usage is TRBV4-1 and J usage is TRBJ1-5; D perhaps matches TRBD1 (6 bases). The CDR3 loop spans 18 amino acids. Germline-derived CDR1 and CDR2 are MGHRA and YSYEKL. Trimming took 4 bases from V and 7 from J, leaving 26 bases between them. For the CDR3, the DNA is TGCGCCAGCAGCCTGCTCGCCGCCGGTAGGGGGGGCGGACAGCCCCAGCATTTT. Translated, it gives CASSLLAAGRGGGQPQHF.

V and J are TRBV4-2 and TRBJ2-2, with 12 bases fitting TRBD2. Trimming removed 3 bases from V and 5 bases from J; junction bases left unmatched: 13. Germline CDR1 is LGHNA and CDR2 is YNFKEQ. CDR3 length: 19 residues. The CDR3 region has the DNA TGTGCCAGCAGCCATGCCCCACTAGCGGGGGGCCTGGGAACCGGGGAGCTGTTTTTT. Protein sequence: CASSHAPLAGGLGTGELFF.

Worth noting for this clone: The germline gene is not matched at one end of the junction; a read error may be the cause. The same CDR3 can be traced to other DNA sequences in this sample. J is TRBJ1-4 and V is TRBV7-8; tentatively, D is TRBD1 (5 bases). The CDR3 extends over 14 amino acids. Germline CDR1 SGHVS, CDR2 FQNEAQ. The CDR3 protein is CASSKRRGDEKLFF. CDR3 in DNA: TGTGCCAGCAGCAAAAGACGGGGGGACGAAAAACTGTTTTTC.

V is TRBV7-2 and J is TRBJ2-2; 10 positions agree with TRBD2. Trimming removed 3 bases from V and 2 bases from J; junction bases left unmatched: 3. CDR3 size: 16 residues. The germline V gene encodes CDR1 SGHTA and CDR2 FQGNSA. CDR3 DNA: TGTGCCAGCAGCTTTCTAGCGGGAGTCAACACCGGGGAGCTGTTTTTT. Amino acids: CASSFLAGVNTGELFF.

V usage is TRBV11-3 and J usage is TRBJ2-1; the match to TRBD1 covers 9 bases. The CDR3 has 16 amino acids. J was trimmed by 7 bases and V by 5 bases; bases with no gene match: 12. CDR1 is SGHNT and CDR2 is YENEEA in the germline V gene. Written as DNA, the CDR3 is TGTGCCAGCAGCCCGAATACAGGGGGCGCGAATAATGAGCAGTTCTTC. Its protein product is CASSPNTGGANNEQFF.